These 8 T cell receptor beta chains were sequenced from one sample in a study of T cells in Graves' hyperthyroidism and ophthalmopathy. TCR beta CDR3 regions were amplified from RNA transcripts. During a first-round RT-PCR of the TCR CDR3, the HTBI primer set was used. TCRdb redid the calling of the multiplex PCR reads with MiXCR, one entry per CDR3 protein. The sample has approximately 250,000 distinct CDR3 sequences; about 24% are singletons. Input material: blood. These receptors all come from a woman aged 40 to 50 with Graves' ophthalmopathy.

This clonotype was seen ten or more times. This chain links TRBV4-1 with TRBJ1-5; D is uncertain. Germline CDR1 reads MGHRA; CDR2 reads YSYEKL. The V gene lost 5 bases and the J gene lost 0 bases, with 17 bases spanning the gap. The CDR3 totals 17 residues. The CDR3 is CASSSEQVTYSNQPQHF. CDR3 nucleotide sequence: TGCGCCAGCAGCTCCGAGCAGGTCACCTATAGCAATCAGCCCCAGCATTTT.

In this sample, this clonotype turned up many times. This chain links TRBV6-2 or TRBV6-3 with TRBJ2-2; 10 nucleotides agree with TRBD2. The CDR3 is 18 amino acids. The junction had 17 bases not matched to a gene; V was cut back by 6 bases and J by 7 bases. The germline CDR1 and CDR2 sequences are MNHEY and SVGEGT. DNA for the CDR3: TGTGCCAGCAGAAGGAGGTCGGCTAGCGGGAGCATTCTCGGGGAGCTGTTTTTT. This codes for CASRRRSASGSILGELFF.

In this sample, this clonotype turned up many times. In nucleotides, the CDR3 is TGCAGCGTTGGACAGGATTACGGCTACACCTTC. This sequence encodes CSVGQDYGYTF. The genes are TRBV29-1 and TRBJ1-2, with D possibly matching TRBD1 (6 bases). This CDR3 has 11 residues. The V gene lost 4 bases and the J gene lost 8 bases, with 11 bases spanning the gap. Germline CDR1 SQVTM, CDR2 ANQGSEA.

This clonotype was recorded once. This chain uses TRBV27 with TRBJ1-5; 9 positions agree with TRBD1. Germline V lookup: CDR1 MNHEY, CDR2 SMNVEV (reference sequence). The CDR3 has 13 amino acids. The J segment lost 3 bases and the V segment lost 6 bases, leaving 0 bases of the junction unmatched. CDR3 in DNA: TGTGCCAGCAGACAGGGGGCCAATCAGCCCCAGCATTTT. Encoded protein: CASRQGANQPQHF.

V and J are TRBV7-2 and TRBJ2-5; D remains ambiguous. CDR3 length: 14 residues. V was cut by 4 bases and J by 1 base, with 10 bases left in between. Germline V gene sequence: CDR1 SGHTA, CDR2 FQGNSA. The CDR3 loop reads CASSSYKAQETQYF. CDR3 nucleotide sequence: TGTGCCAGCAGCTCCTATAAAGCCCAAGAGACCCAGTACTTC.

This clonotype appeared a single time. V usage is TRBV12-3 or TRBV12-4 and J usage is TRBJ2-5, with unresolved D. Between the trimmed V and J ends, which lost 6 bases and 2 bases, there was a span of 13 bases. This CDR3 comprises 14 residues. In DNA, the CDR3 is TGTGCCAGCAGCGTAGATCCCTATCAAGAGACCCAGTACTTC. This sequence encodes CASSVDPYQETQYF.

The V gene is TRBV7-8, the J gene TRBJ2-5, with D perhaps matching TRBD2 (6 bases). Germline-derived CDR1 and CDR2 are SGHVS and FQNEAQ. CDR3 length equals 15 residues. Trimming pared 1 base from V and 5 bases from J, leaving 14 bases between. The CDR3 here is CASSLVGGVRETQYF. The CDR3 DNA follows: TGTGCCAGCAGCTTAGTGGGGGGAGTTAGGGAGACCCAGTACTTC.

This clonotype was observed at least ten times. The chain couples TRBV15 to TRBJ2-7; unclear D gene. Trimming removed 1 base from V and 2 bases from J, with 9 bases in between. CDR1 is LNHNV and CDR2 is YYDKDF in the germline V gene (reference sequence). The CDR3 has 14 residues. Here the CDR3 DNA reads TGTGCCACCAGCAGAGGTGACATTGCCTACGAGCAGTACTTC. Its translation: CATSRGDIAYEQYF.